This TCR beta chain was captured in a study of PD-1 blockade in classical Hodgkin lymphoma. Study summary: Patients had nivolumab dosed at 3 mg/kg, delivered intravenously every 2 weeks. Findings and caveats of the study: Relapsed/refractory patients reportedly had the lowest baseline TCR diversity, below newly diagnosed patients, who were below healthy donors. Diversity similar to that of newly diagnosed patients was seen at baseline in complete responders. In CD4+ cells, TCR diversity went up significantly by C4D1, but in CD8+ cells it did not.

Points on this clone: Its specificity is not known.

Each patient's relapse followed autologous stem cell transplantation, and brentuximab vedotin exposure varied. Germline CDR1 and CDR2: MNHEY and SMNVEV (reference sequence). V lost 3 bases to trimming and J lost 9 bases, with 18 bases between them. The CDR3 consists of 14 residues. The table came from immunoSEQ multiplex PCR; TCRdb's copy has only in-frame clones and leaves some out. The sample records over 15,000 clones, roughly 60% being singletons. V usage is TRBV27 and J usage is TRBJ2-7, with D perhaps TRBD2 (5 bases). This specimen was peripheral blood mononuclear cells (PBMCs), taken before the second cycle of nivolumab. This receptor was obtained from a human donor with classical Hodgkin lymphoma. CDR3 coding DNA: TGTGCCAGCAGTTTGAACAGTGTGGGCCGGGGGCAGTACTTC. Amino acid sequence: CASSLNSVGRGQYF.